A selection of T cell receptor beta chains follows, all from one sample in a study of T cells after posttransplantation cyclophosphamide. This table comes from immunoSEQ multiplex PCR, and its TCRdb copy is limited to in-frame clones, with some not included. The sample shows approximately 30,000 clones, about nine tenths of them seen only once. Sequenced input: PBMCs. These receptors were taken from a man between 50 and 59 years old. Both conserved end residues are part of each CDR3. The order of the fields is V gene, D gene, J gene, clone size, CDR3 protein, CDR3 DNA. A D gene is named only where the DNA matches it firmly. The size field is filled for only some rows; it gives once, few, many or a size class.

v_gene: TRBV4-1; d_gene: TRBD1; j_gene: TRBJ1-5; abundance: .; CDR3aa: CASSRSTGITKQPQHF; CDR3nt: TGCGCCAGCAGCCGCTCGACAGGGATCACCAAGCAGCCCCAGCATTTT
v_gene: TRBV30; d_gene: .; j_gene: TRBJ2-3; abundance: .; CDR3aa: CAWSSGKGENTQYF; CDR3nt: TGTGCCTGGAGCAGCGGTAAGGGTGAAAATACGCAGTATTTT
v_gene: TRBV5-4; d_gene: TRBD2; j_gene: TRBJ2-7; abundance: few; CDR3aa: CASSPSGGRYEQYF; CDR3nt: TGTGCCAGCAGCCCTAGCGGGGGAAGGTACGAGCAGTACTTC
v_gene: TRBV19; d_gene: .; j_gene: TRBJ2-3; abundance: .; CDR3aa: CASTKEGRDTDTQYF; CDR3nt: TGTGCCAGTACAAAGGAGGGCAGGGACACAGATACGCAGTATTTT
v_gene: TRBV19; d_gene: .; j_gene: TRBJ1-1; abundance: .; CDR3aa: CASSSRPALEAFF; CDR3nt: TGTGCCAGTAGTTCGCGGCCCGCGCTCGAGGCTTTCTTT
v_gene: TRBV4-1; d_gene: .; j_gene: TRBJ2-2; abundance: .; CDR3aa: CASSQGVYGVRTGELFF; CDR3nt: TGCGCCAGCAGCCAAGGGGTTTACGGGGTTAGGACCGGGGAGCTGTTTTTT
v_gene: TRBV7-2; d_gene: TRBD2; j_gene: TRBJ2-1; abundance: .; CDR3aa: CASSLSGAGGYNEQFF; CDR3nt: TGTGCCAGCAGCTTATCGGGTGCGGGAGGATACAATGAGCAGTTCTTC
v_gene: TRBV28; d_gene: .; j_gene: TRBJ2-7; abundance: .; CDR3aa: CASSLVGRPSSYEQYF; CDR3nt: TGTGCCAGCAGTTTGGTGGGCAGGCCCAGCTCCTACGAGCAGTACTTC
v_gene: TRBV2; d_gene: .; j_gene: TRBJ1-5; abundance: .; CDR3aa: CASRTEGLNQPQHF; CDR3nt: TGTGCCAGCAGGACGGAGGGACTTAATCAGCCCCAGCATTTT
v_gene: TRBV11-3; d_gene: .; j_gene: TRBJ2-4; abundance: .; CDR3aa: CASSLPPPSSINF; CDR3nt: TGTGCCAGCAGCTTACCGCCACCTAGTTCCATTAACTTC
v_gene: TRBV25-1; d_gene: TRBD2; j_gene: TRBJ2-7; abundance: .; CDR3aa: CASSAGSGSSLEQYF; CDR3nt: TGTGCCAGCAGTGCCGGAAGCGGGAGCTCCCTCGAGCAGTACTTC
v_gene: TRBV19; d_gene: TRBD2; j_gene: TRBJ2-7; abundance: .; CDR3aa: CASSIGSGRSYEQYF; CDR3nt: TGTGCCAGTAGTATAGGTAGCGGGAGGTCATACGAGCAGTACTTC
v_gene: TRBV9; d_gene: TRBD1; j_gene: TRBJ2-2; abundance: .; CDR3aa: CASQDRSYTGELFF; CDR3nt: TGTGCCAGCCAGGACAGGAGCTACACCGGGGAGCTGTTTTTT
v_gene: TRBV4-3; d_gene: .; j_gene: TRBJ1-1; abundance: .; CDR3aa: CASSQVSAGAAEAFF; CDR3nt: TGCGCCAGCAGCCAAGTGTCAGCAGGGGCCGCTGAAGCTTTCTTT
v_gene: TRBV19; d_gene: TRBD1; j_gene: TRBJ2-5; abundance: .; CDR3aa: CASIGTGLETQYF; CDR3nt: TGTGCCAGCATCGGGACAGGGCTGGAGACCCAGTACTTC
v_gene: TRBV6-6; d_gene: .; j_gene: TRBJ1-3; abundance: .; CDR3aa: CASSYAGSSSGNTIYF; CDR3nt: TGTGCCAGCAGTTACGCCGGTTCGTCCTCTGGAAACACCATATATTTT
v_gene: TRBV10-3; d_gene: .; j_gene: TRBJ1-1; abundance: .; CDR3aa: CAIREGRGGNTEAFF; CDR3nt: TGTGCCATCAGGGAAGGGAGAGGGGGGAACACTGAAGCTTTCTTT
v_gene: TRBV2; d_gene: .; j_gene: TRBJ2-1; abundance: .; CDR3aa: CASRAQTTGEQFF; CDR3nt: TGTGCCAGCAGGGCCCAAACTACTGGAGAGCAGTTCTTC
v_gene: TRBV11-3; d_gene: .; j_gene: TRBJ2-7; abundance: .; CDR3aa: CASSLVHTGYEQYF; CDR3nt: TGTGCCAGCAGCTTAGTACACACAGGGTACGAGCAGTACTTC
v_gene: TRBV11-2; d_gene: .; j_gene: TRBJ2-4; abundance: .; CDR3aa: CASSKEVAGRAKNIQYF; CDR3nt: TGTGCCAGCAGCAAGGAGGTCGCGGGGAGGGCCAAAAACATTCAGTACTTC
v_gene: TRBV28; d_gene: .; j_gene: TRBJ2-7; abundance: .; CDR3aa: CASSSLAGRGPSYEQYF; CDR3nt: TGTGCCAGCAGCTCACTCGCCGGGCGGGGGCCCTCCTACGAGCAGTACTTC
v_gene: TRBV9; d_gene: TRBD2; j_gene: TRBJ2-7; abundance: .; CDR3aa: CASSVSSVAGAGYEQYF; CDR3nt: TGTGCCAGCAGCGTCTCCTCGGTAGCGGGGGCCGGATACGAGCAGTACTTC
v_gene: TRBV18; d_gene: .; j_gene: TRBJ2-1; abundance: .; CDR3aa: CASSPRGAMSNEQFF; CDR3nt: TGTGCCAGCTCACCCCGGGGGGCCATGTCAAATGAGCAGTTCTTC
v_gene: TRBV6-1; d_gene: .; j_gene: TRBJ1-4; abundance: .; CDR3aa: CASSDFTGIRNEKLFF; CDR3nt: TGTGCCAGCAGTGATTTTACAGGGATCCGGAATGAAAAACTGTTTTTT
v_gene: TRBV2; d_gene: .; j_gene: TRBJ2-7; abundance: .; CDR3aa: CASSEYVAASSYEQYF; CDR3nt: TGTGCCAGCAGTGAATACGTAGCGGCGAGCTCCTACGAGCAGTACTTC
v_gene: TRBV6-5; d_gene: TRBD1; j_gene: TRBJ2-7; abundance: medium-sized; CDR3aa: CASTRTGGYEQYF; CDR3nt: TGTGCCAGCACTAGGACAGGGGGTTACGAGCAGTACTTC
v_gene: TRBV4-2; d_gene: TRBD2; j_gene: TRBJ2-3; abundance: .; CDR3aa: CASSRGTSGGDTQYF; CDR3nt: TGTGCCAGCAGCCGGGGGACTAGCGGGGGAGATACGCAGTATTTT